This T cell receptor (beta chain) originates from a study of a mutant IDH1 vaccine in newly diagnosed glioma. Note on this clone: Its antigen is unidentified.

The CDR3 totals 11 residues. CDR1 MDHEN and CDR2 SYDVKM come from the germline V gene. V dropped 5 bases and J dropped 3 bases, with 3 bases sitting between them. Time point of the sample: week 5, during vaccination. The vaccine gave 300 ug of a 20-mer mutant IDH1 peptide subcutaneously per dose. This table comes from immunoSEQ multiplex PCR, and its TCRdb copy is limited to in-frame clones, with some not included. The top ten hold over 7% of the sample, which has about 50,000 clones, about 86% seen once. Sequenced here: PBMCs, sampled from a glioma patient whose treatment included an IDH1 peptide vaccine. The chain links TRBV28 to TRBJ2-3; D unresolved. The receptor was derived from a woman between 45 and 65 years old with glioma. This CDR3 is CASSLTDTQYF. CDR3 sequence (DNA): TGTGCCAGCAGTCTTACAGATACGCAGTATTTT. Full variable domain (missing parts from reference TRBV28 and TRBJ2-3): DVKVTQSSRYLVKRTGEKVFLECVQDMDHENMFWYRQDPGLGLRLIYFSYDVKMKEKGDIPEGYSVSREKKERFSLILESASTNQTSMYLCASSLTDTQYFGPGTRLTVL.